This TCR beta chain came from a study of blood T cell repertoires in COVID-19. Background on the study: T cells, B-cell-depleted T cells, or PBMCs provided the cDNA or gDNA that served as material.

Only in-frame clones appear in the TCRdb table, and some are missing; sequencing was by immunoSEQ multiplex PCR. The top ten hold over 3.5% of the sample, which has 200,000 to 250,000 clones, 80% to 90% seen once. Germline values: CDR1 MGHRA, CDR2 YSYEKL. With 4 bases clipped from V and 2 bases from J, the junction kept 5 bases outside the gene matches. The CDR3 has 14 residues. The chain joins TRBV4-1 to TRBJ2-7; 7 nucleotides align to TRBD1. Sequencing was performed on peripheral blood. This receptor was identified in a woman in her 70s with acute or convalescent COVID-19. The CDR3 DNA sequence: TGCGCCAGCAGCCCTCCGGACAGGCCCTACGAGCAGTACTTC. The encoded protein is CASSPPDRPYEQYF.